These T cell receptor beta chains were read from a single sample in a study of T cell responses to AZD1222 COVID-19 vaccine. Assay: immunoSEQ multiplex PCR; the TCRdb copy retains only in-frame clones and omits some. The table includes under 140,000 clones, under 95% detected once. The material was peripheral blood, obtained on day 0 of AZD1222 vaccination. The receptors shown here come from an adult in good health. Both conserved end residues are part of each CDR3. The order of the fields is J gene, clone size, D gene, V gene, CDR3 DNA, CDR3 protein. A D gene is named only where the DNA matches it firmly. A clone size is listed for some rows: how often the clone was seen (once, few, many), or a class if it is expanded.

j_call: TRBJ1-4; clone_size: -; d_call: TRBD1; v_call: TRBV5-1; cdr3_nt: TGCGCCAGCAGCAAAACAGGGGGCAATGAAAAACTGTTTTTT; cdr3_aa: CASSKTGGNEKLFF
j_call: TRBJ2-1; clone_size: -; d_call: -; v_call: TRBV11-3; cdr3_nt: TGTGCCAGCAGCCAGGGGGGGGCCGCGTACAATGAGCAGTTCTTC; cdr3_aa: CASSQGGAAYNEQFF
j_call: TRBJ1-6; clone_size: -; d_call: TRBD1; v_call: TRBV11-2; cdr3_nt: TGTGCCAGCGGCAGGACAGGCCCGAATTCACCCCTCCACTTT; cdr3_aa: CASGRTGPNSPLHF
j_call: TRBJ2-5; clone_size: once; d_call: TRBD2; v_call: TRBV11-3; cdr3_nt: TGTGCCAGCAGCCGACCCACTAGCGGGGGAGAGACCCAGTACTTC; cdr3_aa: CASSRPTSGGETQYF
j_call: TRBJ2-2; clone_size: -; d_call: TRBD1; v_call: TRBV19; cdr3_nt: TGTGCCAGTAGTATAGTGGCAGGGGGCGTTAACGGGGAGCTGTTTTTT; cdr3_aa: CASSIVAGGVNGELFF
j_call: TRBJ2-7; clone_size: -; d_call: -; v_call: TRBV4-1; cdr3_nt: TGCGCCAGCAGCCCGACTCACCCAGGGTACGAGCAGTACTTC; cdr3_aa: CASSPTHPGYEQYF
j_call: TRBJ2-2; clone_size: -; d_call: -; v_call: TRBV11-2; cdr3_nt: TGTGCCAGCAGCCTTACAATAACAGGGGAGCTGTTTTTT; cdr3_aa: CASSLTITGELFF
j_call: TRBJ1-1; clone_size: -; d_call: -; v_call: TRBV4-1; cdr3_nt: TGCGCCAGCAGCCCTGGGACAAGGAACACTGAAGCTTTCTTT; cdr3_aa: CASSPGTRNTEAFF
j_call: TRBJ1-1; clone_size: -; d_call: -; v_call: TRBV9; cdr3_nt: TGTGCCAGCAGCCCCGGCAGGGGAACTGAAGCTTTCTTT; cdr3_aa: CASSPGRGTEAFF
j_call: TRBJ2-5; clone_size: -; d_call: TRBD1; v_call: TRBV11-2; cdr3_nt: TGTGCCAGCAGCCCAGGGACAGGGCAAGAGACCCAGTACTTC; cdr3_aa: CASSPGTGQETQYF
j_call: TRBJ2-1; clone_size: -; d_call: -; v_call: TRBV5-6; cdr3_nt: TGTGCCAGCAGCCCTTCTAGCGCCCCTGAGTTCTTC; cdr3_aa: CASSPSSAPEFF
j_call: TRBJ1-5; clone_size: -; d_call: -; v_call: TRBV28; cdr3_nt: TGTGCCAGCAGTTTCAGGGGTTTCCGGCAGCCCCAGCATTTT; cdr3_aa: CASSFRGFRQPQHF
j_call: TRBJ1-1; clone_size: few; d_call: -; v_call: TRBV18; cdr3_nt: TGTGCCAGCTCCCCGAGGGACGTGAACACTGAAGCTTTCTTT; cdr3_aa: CASSPRDVNTEAFF
j_call: TRBJ2-1; clone_size: -; d_call: -; v_call: TRBV6-5; cdr3_nt: TGTGCCAGCAGTTACTCATCTCTCAATGAGCAGTTCTTC; cdr3_aa: CASSYSSLNEQFF
j_call: TRBJ1-1; clone_size: -; d_call: -; v_call: TRBV7-8; cdr3_nt: TGTGCCAGCAGCTTAGGGGGGGACGGACGGACGTCTGAAGCTTTCTTT; cdr3_aa: CASSLGGDGRTSEAFF
j_call: TRBJ1-5; clone_size: -; d_call: -; v_call: TRBV6-5; cdr3_nt: TGTGCCAGCGTTTATAGGGCGAGCAATCAGCCCCAGCATTTT; cdr3_aa: CASVYRASNQPQHF
j_call: TRBJ2-2; clone_size: -; d_call: -; v_call: TRBV4-1; cdr3_nt: TGCGCCAGCAGCCAAGTGCCCTTGCCGAACACCGGGGAGCTGTTTTTT; cdr3_aa: CASSQVPLPNTGELFF
j_call: TRBJ2-1; clone_size: -; d_call: TRBD1; v_call: TRBV27; cdr3_nt: TGTGCCAGCAGTGAGACAGGGGAAAGCTACAATGAGCAGTTCTTC; cdr3_aa: CASSETGESYNEQFF